This TCR beta chain was documented in a study of metastatic and nonmetastatic thyroid tumors. Overall study context: It was across blood and tumor or nodule tissue from malignant and benign thyroid patients that repertoires were compared.

The CDR3 is made up of 13 amino acids. In germline, CDR1 is KGHSH, CDR2 LQKENI. The germline V and J ends were trimmed by 8 bases and 4 bases, with 14 bases remaining between them. Treatment of any kind had been given to no patient before thyroid surgery. This clone was seen many times. From the PCR reads, TCRdb re-called clones with MiXCR. The sample lists roughly 19,000 clones; about 20% were seen once. Sequenced sample: tumor tissue. V and J are TRBV18 and TRBJ2-5; tentatively, D is TRBD2 (5 bases). This TCR came from a male donor with papillary thyroid cancer or a benign thyroid nodule (not recorded which). Some clones in this sample may be carry-over from other donors' samples. DNA of the CDR3: TGTGCCAGCGCCCCCGGGGTTAGAGAGACCCAGTACTTC. Translating it yields CASAPGVRETQYF.